A single sample is the source of the 26 T cell receptor beta chains below, sequenced in a study of vaccination effects on CD4 cells after COVID-19. The assay was immunoSEQ multiplex PCR, and TCRdb's table has in-frame clones only and misses some. The sample includes 20,000 to 25,000 clones, 70% to 80% of them seen just once. No antigen is known for these receptors. With the ViraFEST assay, the study expanded antigen-specific CD4+ T cells using viral peptide pools, then sequenced them. Once cultured for about 9 days, the cells underwent separation to obtain CD4+ T cells. The person's infection with SARS-CoV-2, confirmed by PCR, took place between March and December 2020. The sample was CD4+ T cells from PBMCs cultured with a peptide pool, taken before COVID-19 vaccination. Receptors were obtained from a human donor who had a prior SARS-CoV-2 infection.

The chain couples TRBV30 to TRBJ2-3; D may be TRBD1 or TRBD2 (5 bases each). The V gene lost 7 bases and the J gene lost 1 base, with 12 bases spanning the gap. The CDR3 totals 13 residues. Germline CDR1 GTSNPN, CDR2 SVGIG (reference sequence). The CDR3 region is CASGVGGTDTQYF. The CDR3 DNA is TGTGCCTCGGGTGTGGGGGGCACAGATACGCAGTATTTT.

The chain uses TRBV10-3 and TRBJ1-2; possible D gene TRBD1, 6 bases. The CDR3 runs 13 residues. The germline V gene has CDR1 ENHRY and CDR2 SYGVKD. The germline V and J ends were trimmed by 8 bases and 8 bases, with 18 bases remaining between them. The CDR3 loop reads CAIRAGVLSGYTF. Here the CDR3 DNA reads TGTGCCATCCGGGCAGGGGTCCTCTCCGGCTACACCTTC.

Of note for this clone: Compared with germline, one end of the junction differs, possibly owing to a read error. The chain carries TRBV6-2 or TRBV6-3 and TRBJ2-5; no clear D. The CDR3 runs 13 residues. CDR1 and CDR2 (germline): MNHEY, SVGEGT. The CDR3 spells CASSHSHWETQYF. CDR3 bases: TGTGCCAGCAGTCACTCTCACTGGGAGACCCAGTACTTC.

This chain links TRBV19 with TRBJ1-3; no firm D call. V was clipped by 7 bases and J by 1 base, with 8 bases between them. This CDR3 comprises 13 residues. Germline V gives CDR1 LNHDA, CDR2 SQIVND (reference sequence). CDR3 nucleotides: TGTGCCAGTAATCCAGCTTCTGGAAACACCATATATTTT. This translates into CASNPASGNTIYF.

This chain uses TRBV9 with TRBJ2-1; D may be TRBD2 (6 bases). Between the trimmed V and J ends, which lost 3 bases and 4 bases, there was a span of 11 bases. The length of the CDR3 is 14 residues. Germline V lookup: CDR1 SGDLS, CDR2 YYNGEE. The CDR3 nucleotides are TGTGCCAGCAGCGAACAAGCGGGTTACAATGAGCAGTTCTTC. Protein sequence: CASSEQAGYNEQFF.

This clone was found a few times. The V call is TRBV19, the J call TRBJ1-1; 7 bases are shared with TRBD1. The CDR3 covers 15 residues. CDR1 and CDR2 (germline): LNHDA, SQIVND (reference sequence). The trim removed 4 bases at V and 5 bases at J, leaving 10 bases unmatched. The CDR3 DNA reads TGTGCCAGTAGTACCAAGCGGACAGGAGGGACTGAAGCTTTCTTT. Protein sequence: CASSTKRTGGTEAFF.

V and J are TRBV12-3 or TRBV12-4 and TRBJ2-7, with a tentative D call TRBD2 (5 bases). This CDR3 has 13 residues. V was shortened by 8 bases and J by 6 bases, with 17 bases between the two germline ends. The CDR3 protein is CASCRGLAGEQYF. In nucleotides, the CDR3 is TGTGCCAGCTGCCGTGGGCTAGCTGGCGAGCAGTACTTC.

This clone was seen a few times. The chain carries TRBV3-1 (or the pseudogene TRBV3-2) and TRBJ2-7; 11 bases line up with TRBD2. Trimming removed 1 base from V and 6 bases from J; junction bases left unmatched: 5. The CDR3 covers 15 residues. CDR1 and CDR2 (germline): LGHDT, YNNKEL (reference sequence). CDR3: CASSQVHLAGGEQYF. Written as DNA, the CDR3 is TGTGCCAGCAGCCAAGTCCACCTAGCGGGAGGCGAGCAGTACTTC.

The gene calls are TRBV5-5 and TRBJ2-5; weak D call: TRBD1 (6 bases). Germline-derived CDR1 and CDR2 are SGHKS and YYEKEE (reference sequence). The CDR3 has 15 amino acids. The V end was cut by 2 bases, the J end by 0 bases, with 11 bases between. CDR3 DNA: TGTGCCAGCAGCTTAGAGGGGACAAACCAAGAGACCCAGTACTTC. It yields the protein CASSLEGTNQETQYF.

The chain combines TRBV25-1 with TRBJ1-4; no definite D call. V lost 5 bases and J lost 0, with 13 bases in between. Germline CDR1 is MGHDK and CDR2 is SYGVNS. This CDR3 spans 16 amino acids. CDR3 region: CASSKSHTATNEKLFF. CDR3 in DNA: TGTGCCAGCAGTAAATCCCATACAGCAACTAATGAAAAACTGTTTTTT.

This sequence joins TRBV5-4 and TRBJ2-5, with 8 bases fitting TRBD2. This CDR3 is 14 amino acids long. With V trimmed by 7 bases and J by 7 bases, 12 bases remained unmatched. Germline V lookup: CDR1 SGHNT, CDR2 YYREEE (reference sequence). CDR3 in amino acids: CASGVAGIPGTQYF. CDR3 DNA sequence: TGTGCCAGCGGTGTAGCGGGGATCCCCGGGACCCAGTACTTC.

The J gene is TRBJ1-5, the V gene TRBV6-5; D is perhaps TRBD1 (5 bases). CDR1 and CDR2 (germline): MNHEY, SVGAGI. V shed 7 bases and J shed 1 base, with 11 bases lying between them. CDR3 length: 14 residues. Written as DNA, the CDR3 is TGTGCCAGCACGAGACAGACAAGCAATCAGCCCCAGCATTTT. Amino acid sequence: CASTRQTSNQPQHF.

The chain links TRBV4-2 to TRBJ1-6; a possible D gene is TRBD1 (5 bases). V was shortened by 4 bases and J by 6 bases, with 13 bases between the two germline ends. This CDR3 spans 15 amino acids. Germline V gene data show CDR1 as LGHNA and CDR2 as YNFKEQ. In nucleotides, the CDR3 is TGTGCCAGCAGCCGAGAGACAGAAATTAATTCACCCCTCCACTTT. Amino acid sequence: CASSRETEINSPLHF.

The chain has TRBV6-2 or TRBV6-3 and TRBJ2-5; tentatively, D is TRBD2 (6 bases). The CDR3 contains 14 residues. V was cut by 2 bases and J by 0 bases, with 7 bases left in between. Germline CDR1 and CDR2: MNHEY and SVGEGT. CDR3 nucleotides: TGTGCCAGCAGTTACGGAGGGGACCAAGAGACCCAGTACTTC. Protein product: CASSYGGDQETQYF.

This chain connects TRBV10-3 to TRBJ2-3; D is possibly TRBD2 (6 bases). This CDR3 comprises 13 residues. With 6 bases removed from V and 0 bases from J, the gap between germline ends came to 7 bases. Per the germline V gene, CDR1 is ENHRY and CDR2 is SYGVKD. The CDR3 coding sequence is TGTGCCATCAGAGGGACTAGCACAGATACGCAGTATTTT. Its protein product is CAIRGTSTDTQYF.

This clone showed up just a few times. CDR3 loop: CASSLNKVAGPDTQYF. The DNA of the CDR3 is TGTGCCAGCAGCTTAAATAAGGTAGCGGGGCCAGATACGCAGTATTTT. The chain couples TRBV7-9 to TRBJ2-3; TRBD2 matches at 8 bases. The CDR3 length is 16 residues. The junction had 8 bases not matched to a gene; V was cut back by 2 bases and J by 4 bases. Germline V CDR1 and CDR2: SEHNR, FQNEAQ (reference sequence).

The CDR3 spells CASRERVQGSDTQYF. CDR3 sequence (DNA): TGTGCCAGCAGAGAGAGGGTTCAGGGTTCTGATACGCAGTATTTT. The chain uses TRBV7-9 and TRBJ2-3; either TRBD1 or TRBD2 may fit D (5 bases each). V shed 6 bases and J shed 6 bases, with 19 bases lying between them. In germline, CDR1 is SEHNR, CDR2 FQNEAQ (reference sequence). This CDR3 spans 15 amino acids.

V gene TRBV2 combines with J gene TRBJ2-3, with D tentatively TRBD2 (6 bases). Germline CDR1 reads SNHLY; CDR2 reads FYNNEI. Deletions cut 5 bases from V and 4 bases from J, with 13 bases between. The CDR3 is made up of 14 amino acids. The CDR3 loop is CASSWDSWADTQYF. In nucleotides, the CDR3 is TGTGCCAGCAGTTGGGACTCGTGGGCAGATACGCAGTATTTT.

The rearrangement uses TRBV5-1 and TRBJ2-3; 7 nucleotides match TRBD1. The trim removed 3 bases at V and 2 bases at J, leaving 6 bases unmatched. Per the germline V gene, CDR1 is SGHRS and CDR2 is YFSETQ. The CDR3 runs to 15 residues. The CDR3 protein is CASSWDRIPTDTQYF. The CDR3 DNA reads TGCGCCAGCAGCTGGGACAGAATACCCACAGATACGCAGTATTTT.

A few counts support this clone. J is TRBJ2-5 and V is TRBV18; 7 bases are a match to TRBD1. V trimming: 0 bases; J trimming: 7 bases; junction bases outside the gene matches: 8. This CDR3 spans 15 amino acids. Germline V gives CDR1 KGHSH, CDR2 LQKENI. CDR3 DNA sequence: TGTGCCAGCTCACCACCGGTAGGGACAGAGGGGACCCAGTACTTC. Translation gives CASSPPVGTEGTQYF.

This chain uses TRBV5-1 with TRBJ1-5; 9 bases map to TRBD1. Germline trimming cut 3 bases from V and 1 base from J; bases unmatched to any gene: 5. Germline V gene lookup returns CDR1 SGHRS and CDR2 YFSETQ. The CDR3 is made up of 16 amino acids. CDR3 DNA sequence: TGCGCCAGCAGCTGGGGGGACAGGGAGAGCAATCAGCCCCAGCATTTT. It encodes CASSWGDRESNQPQHF.

The rearrangement uses TRBV7-9 and TRBJ1-4; the D gene is possibly TRBD1 (5 bases). V was clipped by 6 bases and J by 8 bases, with 13 bases between them. Germline CDR1 SEHNR, CDR2 FQNEAQ (reference sequence). The CDR3 spans 13 residues. For the CDR3, the DNA is TGTGCCAGCAGTATAGGGGTAGGAGAAAAACTGTTTTTT. Translation: CASSIGVGEKLFF.

The chain uses TRBV6-1 and TRBJ2-7; D uncertain. Per the germline V gene, CDR1 is MNHNS and CDR2 is SASEGT. The CDR3 runs to 15 residues. Trimming removed 3 bases from V and 0 bases from J, with 12 bases in between. The CDR3: CASSDRIAGSYEQYF. DNA for the CDR3: TGTGCCAGCAGTGATAGGATCGCAGGCTCCTACGAGCAGTACTTC.

This sequence joins TRBV5-4 and TRBJ2-6, with 14 bases aligning to TRBD2. CDR1 SGHNT and CDR2 YYREEE come from the germline V gene (reference sequence). The CDR3 totals 18 residues. J lost 2 bases, V lost 5 bases, and 6 bases had no gene match. CDR3 sequence (DNA): TGTGCCAGCAGTCCAAGACTAGCGGGGGGGACTGGGGCCAACGTCCTGACTTTC. Translated: CASSPRLAGGTGANVLTF.

This chain uses TRBV24-1 with TRBJ2-3; 7 bases line up with TRBD2. CDR1 KGHDR and CDR2 SFDVKD come from the germline V gene. V was pared by 0 bases and J by 3 bases, with 11 bases of the junction left unmatched. The CDR3 spans 18 residues. The CDR3 region has the DNA TGTGCCACCAGTGATTTGGGGCAACGCGGGAGTAGTACAGATACGCAGTATTTT. As protein: CATSDLGQRGSSTDTQYF.

This chain connects TRBV24-1 to TRBJ2-5; 10 nucleotides align to TRBD2. There are 16 residues in the CDR3. Germline CDR1 is KGHDR and CDR2 is SFDVKD. With V trimmed by 3 bases and J by 1 base, 4 bases remained unmatched. The CDR3 region has the DNA TGTGCCACCAGTGATCGGACTAGCGGTTCCCAAGAGACCCAGTACTTC. Translated, it gives CATSDRTSGSQETQYF.